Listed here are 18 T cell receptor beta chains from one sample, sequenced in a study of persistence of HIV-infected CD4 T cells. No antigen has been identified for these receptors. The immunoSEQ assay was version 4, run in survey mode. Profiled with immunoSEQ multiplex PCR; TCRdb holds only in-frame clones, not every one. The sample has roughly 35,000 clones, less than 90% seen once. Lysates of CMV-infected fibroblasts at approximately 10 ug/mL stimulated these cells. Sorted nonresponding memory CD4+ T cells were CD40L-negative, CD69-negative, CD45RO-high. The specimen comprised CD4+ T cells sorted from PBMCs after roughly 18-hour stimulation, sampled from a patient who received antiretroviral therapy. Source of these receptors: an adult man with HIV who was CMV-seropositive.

The CDR3 DNA follows: TGTGCCAGTAGTCAACTGACTTCTAGGGGGGCCAACGTCCTGACTTTC. It translates to CASSQLTSRGANVLTF. The chain joins TRBV19 to TRBJ2-6; no clear D gene. This CDR3 has 16 residues. V was shortened by 5 bases and J by 4 bases, with 15 bases between the two germline ends. Germline CDR1 is LNHDA and CDR2 is SQIVND (reference sequence).

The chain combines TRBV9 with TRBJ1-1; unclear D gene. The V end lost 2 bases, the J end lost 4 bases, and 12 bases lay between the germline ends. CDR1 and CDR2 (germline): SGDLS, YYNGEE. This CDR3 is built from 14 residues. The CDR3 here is CASSVRRESTEAFF. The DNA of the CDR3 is TGTGCCAGCAGCGTCCGACGGGAGAGCACTGAAGCTTTCTTT.

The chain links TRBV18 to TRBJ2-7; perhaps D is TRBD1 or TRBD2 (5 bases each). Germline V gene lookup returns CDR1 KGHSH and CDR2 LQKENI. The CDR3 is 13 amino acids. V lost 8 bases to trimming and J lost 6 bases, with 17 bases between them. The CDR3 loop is CASLEQVGLEQYF. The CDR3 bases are TGTGCCAGCCTAGAACAGGTAGGACTCGAGCAGTACTTC.

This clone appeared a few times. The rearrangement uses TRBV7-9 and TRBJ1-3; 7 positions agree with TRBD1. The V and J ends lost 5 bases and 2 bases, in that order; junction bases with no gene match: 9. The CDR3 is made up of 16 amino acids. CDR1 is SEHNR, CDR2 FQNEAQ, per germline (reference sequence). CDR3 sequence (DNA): TGTGCCAGCAGCCCCGGGACAGACAGGGCTGGAAACACCATATATTTT. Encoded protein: CASSPGTDRAGNTIYF.

The CDR3 is CASSISGRGYSNQPQHF. In DNA, the CDR3 is TGTGCCAGTAGTATATCGGGACGAGGTTATAGCAATCAGCCCCAGCATTTT. This chain links TRBV19 with TRBJ1-5; D is perhaps TRBD1 (5 bases). The CDR3 runs to 17 residues. Germline loops: CDR1 LNHDA, CDR2 SQIVND (reference sequence). The V gene lost 2 bases and the J gene lost 0 bases, with 14 bases spanning the gap.

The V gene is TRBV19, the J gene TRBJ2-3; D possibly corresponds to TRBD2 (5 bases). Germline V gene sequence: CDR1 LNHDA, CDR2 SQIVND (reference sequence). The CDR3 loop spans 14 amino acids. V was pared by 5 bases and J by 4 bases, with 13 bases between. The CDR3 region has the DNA TGTGCCAGTAGTCTCGGGCGGGCCGCAGATACGCAGTATTTT. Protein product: CASSLGRAADTQYF.

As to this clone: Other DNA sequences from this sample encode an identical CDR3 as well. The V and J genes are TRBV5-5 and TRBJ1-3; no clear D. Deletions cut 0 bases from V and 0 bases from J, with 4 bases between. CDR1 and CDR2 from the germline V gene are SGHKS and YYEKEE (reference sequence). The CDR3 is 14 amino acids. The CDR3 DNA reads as TGTGCCAGCAGCTTGGAGGGCTCTGGAAACACCATATATTTT. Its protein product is CASSLEGSGNTIYF. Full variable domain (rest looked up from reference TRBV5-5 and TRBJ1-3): DAGVTQSPTHLIKTRGQQVTLRCSPISGHKSVSWYQQVLGQGPQFIFQYYEKEERGRGNFPDRFSARQFPNYSSELNVNALLLGDSALYLCASSLEGSGNTIYFGEGSWLTVV.

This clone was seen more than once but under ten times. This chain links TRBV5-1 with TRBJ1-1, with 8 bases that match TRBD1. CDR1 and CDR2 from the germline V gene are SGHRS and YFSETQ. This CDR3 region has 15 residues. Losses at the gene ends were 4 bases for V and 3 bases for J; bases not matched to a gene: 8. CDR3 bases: TGCGCCAGCAGCGGCCTCGGACAGGGACACACTGAAGCTTTCTTT. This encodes CASSGLGQGHTEAFF.

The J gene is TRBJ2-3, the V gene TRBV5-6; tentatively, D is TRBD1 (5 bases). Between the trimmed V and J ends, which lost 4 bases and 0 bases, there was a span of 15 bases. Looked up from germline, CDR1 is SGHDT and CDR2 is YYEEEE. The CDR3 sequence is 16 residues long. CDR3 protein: CASSDLSGSSTDTQYF. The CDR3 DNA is TGTGCCAGCAGCGATCTCTCAGGGTCCAGCACAGATACGCAGTATTTT.

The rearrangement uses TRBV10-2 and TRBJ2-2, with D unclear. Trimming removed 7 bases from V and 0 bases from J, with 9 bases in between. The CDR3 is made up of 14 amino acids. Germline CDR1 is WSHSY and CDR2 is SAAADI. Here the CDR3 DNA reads TGCGCCAGCATCCCCGAGACGAACACCGGGGAGCTGTTTTTT. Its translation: CASIPETNTGELFF.

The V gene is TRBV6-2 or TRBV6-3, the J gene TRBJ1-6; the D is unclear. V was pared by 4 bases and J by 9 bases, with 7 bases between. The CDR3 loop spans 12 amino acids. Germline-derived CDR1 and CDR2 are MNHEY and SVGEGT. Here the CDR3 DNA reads TGTGCCAGCAGTTTTGTTCGTTCACCCCTCCACTTT. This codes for CASSFVRSPLHF.

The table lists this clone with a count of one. The CDR3 region is CASSPVGRPAKNIQYF. The DNA for the CDR3 is TGTGCCAGCAGCCCGGTCGGGCGACCAGCCAAAAACATTCAGTACTTC. The chain uses TRBV5-6 and TRBJ2-4; D is ambiguous. V was shortened by 4 bases and J by 0 bases, with 14 bases between the two germline ends. Looked up from germline, CDR1 is SGHDT and CDR2 is YYEEEE. The CDR3 runs to 16 residues. Variable domain in full (rest from reference TRBV5-6 and TRBJ2-4): DAGVTQSPTHLIKTRGQQVTLRCSPKSGHDTVSWYQQALGQGPQFIFQYYEEEERQRGNFPDRFSGHQFPNYSSELNVNALLLGDSALYLCASSPVGRPAKNIQYFGAGTRLSVL.

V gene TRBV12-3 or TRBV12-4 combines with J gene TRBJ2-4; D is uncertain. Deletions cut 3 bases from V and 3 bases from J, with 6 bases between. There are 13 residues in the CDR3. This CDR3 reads CASSFFGKNIQYF. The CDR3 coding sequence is TGTGCCAGCAGTTTCTTCGGCAAAAACATTCAGTACTTC.

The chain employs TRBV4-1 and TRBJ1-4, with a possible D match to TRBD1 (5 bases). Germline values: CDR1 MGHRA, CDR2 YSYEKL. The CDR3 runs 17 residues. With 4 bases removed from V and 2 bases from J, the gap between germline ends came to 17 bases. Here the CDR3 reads CASSRQTGGMTNEKLFF. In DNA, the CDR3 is TGCGCCAGCAGCCGACAAACGGGGGGGATGACTAATGAAAAACTGTTTTTT.

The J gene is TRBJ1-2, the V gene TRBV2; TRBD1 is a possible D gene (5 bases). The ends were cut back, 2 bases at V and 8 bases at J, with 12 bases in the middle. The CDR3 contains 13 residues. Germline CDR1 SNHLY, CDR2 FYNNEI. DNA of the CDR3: TGTGCCAGCAGTGAATACGGTTGGGGCGGCTACACCTTC. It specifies CASSEYGWGGYTF. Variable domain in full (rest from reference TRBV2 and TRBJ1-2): EPEVTQTPSHQVTQMGQEVILRCVPISNHLYFYWYRQILGQKVEFLVSFYNNEISEKSEIFDDQFSVERPDGSNFTLKIRSTKLEDSAMYFCASSEYGWGGYTFGSGTRLTVV.

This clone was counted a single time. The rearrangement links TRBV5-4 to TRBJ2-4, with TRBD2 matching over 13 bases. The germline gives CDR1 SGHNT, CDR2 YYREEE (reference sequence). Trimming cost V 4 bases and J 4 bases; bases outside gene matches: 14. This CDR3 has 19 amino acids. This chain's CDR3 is CASSPSQLAGGSRKNIQYF. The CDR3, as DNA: TGTGCCAGCAGCCCTTCACAACTAGCGGGGGGGTCCCGGAAAAACATTCAGTACTTC.

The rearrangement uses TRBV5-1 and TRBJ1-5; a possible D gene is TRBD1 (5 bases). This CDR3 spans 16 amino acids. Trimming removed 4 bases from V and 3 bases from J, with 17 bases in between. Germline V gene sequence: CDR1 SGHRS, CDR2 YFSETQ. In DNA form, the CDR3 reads TGCGCCAGCAGCCCTGGGCCGGGGCAGGACAATCAGCCCCAGCATTTT. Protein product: CASSPGPGQDNQPQHF.

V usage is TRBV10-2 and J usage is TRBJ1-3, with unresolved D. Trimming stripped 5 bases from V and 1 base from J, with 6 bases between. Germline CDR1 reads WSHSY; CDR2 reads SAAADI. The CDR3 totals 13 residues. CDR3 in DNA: TGCGCCAGCAGTTTGGATTCTGGAAACACCATATATTTT. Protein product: CASSLDSGNTIYF.